This T cell receptor beta chain was captured by sequencing in a study of cytomegalovirus exposure and HLA in healthy donors (dated by TCRdb to about 2017). For the study in its entirety: In an earlier analysis of some 550 of the donors, 276 Gb of sequence data and 90 million to 130 million unique TCR beta sequences from about 179 million T cells were reported. High-throughput TCR immunosequencing, statistical association of individual TCRs with disease status, and machine learning were combined to predict cytomegalovirus infection status. Across around 400 genotyped donors of the cohort, an average of 235,054 unique TCR beta nucleotide sequences per donor were sequenced, and about a sixth of those sequences were non-productive. An earlier analysis of some 600 of the donors applied high-throughput TCR beta sequencing to assess whether each TCR beta V gene segment acted as functional or pseudogenic. Typing coverage differed by locus: A, B, C, DRB1 and DQB1 were typed in about 620-640 donors, DQA1 in around 500, DPA1 in approximately 600, and DPB1 in approximately 450. In a later genetic analysis, genome-wide SNP genotypes for about 60% of the 666 donors were used, and that subset was treated as a discovery cohort. An early release that covered fewer than 750 HLA-typed donors contained approximately 290 gigabases of sequencing data and tens of millions of unique TCR sequences. All discovery cohort repertoires had been generated using a single sequencing platform. Besides the first cohort of roughly 640 subjects, a separate validation cohort made up of 120 different subjects was used. The aim of the study was to test whether cataloging public T cell receptors could identify signatures of past pathogen exposure. The study profiled the T cell repertoires of fewer than 850 subjects by immunosequencing and related them to cytomegalovirus serostatus. To study patterns of TCR occurrence, a later analysis re-analyzed previously published TCR beta repertoires from several hundred donors and added high-resolution HLA genotyping. HLA typing covered class I and class II loci at four-digit resolution. Donor age, sex, ethnicity and CMV serostatus were compiled together with the repertoire data. Of the roughly 400 genotyped donors, roughly 80% were placed in the genetic ancestry cluster associated with self-reported Caucasian donors. Four or five DR-DQ haplotypes were handled as single units for association and clustering because linkage in the cohort was strong. Rather than drawing on any new phenotypic data, the later analysis identified candidate immune exposures from TCR beta sequences and the way those sequences occurred across donors. The research as a whole found: When HLA alleles, especially DR and DQ, strongly co-occurred, attributing TCR associations to individual alleles was difficult. Only TCR beta chains were sequenced in this cohort, and the absence of alpha or paired-chain data limited detectable features. In a later analysis, most CMV-associated TCR beta chains were found to appear HLA-restricted, with HLA associations seemingly driven largely by CMV exposure. Broadly in line with IMGT annotations, most TCR beta V segments showed up in productive rearrangements about 87% or about 30% of the time in an earlier analysis of under 700 of the donors. According to a later analysis, TCR association rates differed among HLA loci, with DRB1 alleles showing the most associated TCRs and HLA-C alleles showing the fewest. It was suggested by the authors that the approach could potentially be generalized to other disease states and immunological phenotypes. In vitro tests confirmed that a few of the cytomegalovirus-associated TCR beta chains recognize cytomegalovirus antigens. About 17 rarely observed V segments, including chromosome 9 orphons, were excluded from the earlier analysis of several hundred of the donors because counts were too low. The 87-base-pair reads could not distinguish some IMGT-functional V segments, including TRBV6-2 and TRBV6-3, so those segments were excluded. Sequencing depth was assumed to be roughly uniform across donors in the presence/absence analyses, though that assumption may not hold. In a later analysis, HLA-associated TCR beta chains were found to be more clonally expanded and to have lower generation probabilities than equally common non-associated chains. Across donors, most TCR sequences were observed very rarely, whereas some public TCRs were present in many individuals. A cluster of highly shared sequence variants was judged likely to be a technical artifact of the sequencing pipeline. According to a later genetic analysis, donors in an Asian-associated ancestry cluster had fewer N-insertions in productive TCRs than the roughly 670-donor mean. A later analysis reported that several top co-occurrence clusters appeared linked to parvovirus B19, influenza, CMV and Epstein-Barr virus. Because HLA typing was missing for some donors at each locus, association tests included only the typed subset. In both the original and validation cohorts, the classifier was reported to diagnose cytomegalovirus status with high specificity and sensitivity. The only immune exposure information available for the cohort was CMV serostatus. Specific HLA alleles were associated with around 18,000 TCR beta sequences at a false discovery rate of 0.05 in a later analysis. V-gene and J-gene trimming of TCR beta chains was associated with a missense DCLRE1C variant in a later genetic analysis, and the association was replicated in an independent cohort. Linkage disequilibrium might explain the correlated functional status among segregating V segments, but an unknown experimental factor could not be excluded. A further reported finding was that TCR beta sequences accurately predicted the HLA-A and HLA-B alleles for most subjects in the first cohort. The study listed 150 to 200 TCR beta chains as associated with cytomegalovirus.

Receptor amplification or capture employed the immunoSEQ multiplex PCR assay. A mixture of 60 forward primers for TCR Vbeta segments and 13 reverse primers for TCR Jbeta segments was used in the multiplex PCR. The CDR3 region of rearranged TCR beta genes was amplified from genomic DNA with a multiplex PCR assay. The amplified TCR beta libraries were sequenced on the Illumina HiSeq System as 87-base-pair reads. Per the original workflow: Across the 670 or so repertoires, a later analysis counted roughly 77 million unique TCR beta chains, around 11 million of which were shared by at least two donors. Raw reads were error-corrected and collapsed into unique sequences with a nearest-neighbor algorithm that merged closely related sequences to remove PCR and sequencing errors. V, D and J gene segments were assigned by aligning CDR3 sequences to IMGT reference sequences. For a sequence to be retained, at least a six-nucleotide match to both a V gene segment and a J gene segment was required. A rearrangement was called productive if the CDR3 had no stop codons and remained in frame with V and J, and every other rearrangement was called non-productive. Following IMGT convention, CDR3 was defined as the stretch from the second conserved V-encoded cysteine up to the conserved J-encoded phenylalanine. The earlier analysis of 587 of the donors excluded any sequence lacking an unambiguous match to a single V gene segment. In an earlier analysis of several hundred of the donors, a V segment was called functional when productive rearrangements were above 56.7%, and segregating when the standard deviation between donors exceeded 5%. A statistical classification framework was built for diagnosing cytomegalovirus status from the catalog of TCR beta chain sequences. V and J gene assignment, in a later analysis, came from comparing TCR nucleotide sequences with IMGT/GENE-DB human TR gene sequences. In a later analysis, CDR3 sequences and most-parsimonious VDJ recombination scenarios were assigned using the TCRdist pipeline. A later analysis defined each TCR beta chain by its CDR3 amino acid sequence plus V-gene family, and excluded reads lacking a unique V-gene family. In a later analysis, fewer than 650 highly shared, low-generation-probability nucleotide sequences were removed to address suspected cross-contamination and a sequencing artifact. For each public chain, a later analysis derived a clonal expansion index from normalized ranks of inferred template counts within each repertoire. In a later analysis, generation probabilities were computed with a VDJ recombination model fitted to out-of-frame rearrangements, and the resulting probabilities were checked against IGoR. In a later analysis, hypergeometric tests were used to score TCR-TCR, TCR-HLA and TCR-CMV co-occurrence, with a repertoire-size bias correction applied to TCR pairs. False discovery rates were estimated in a later analysis by permuting HLA or CMV assignments 20 times. In a later analysis, co-occurring TCRs were grouped with DBSCAN, and TCRdist sequence similarity was added when clustering was performed within HLA-allele-positive subsets. Repertoires with fewer than 30,000 or more than 120,000 public chains were left out of co-occurrence clustering, as were five repertoires with anomalous nucleotide sharing. TCRdb's version of the immuneACCESS table is confined to in-frame rearrangements and falls short of the full clone set. An unresolved V gene accounts for under half of the shortfall where checked; the remainder is of unknown origin. The V and J calls and clone size were taken over from that table, and D and trimming were inferred from the DNA. The sample table holds roughly 170,000 clones, of which about 79% were seen once. The leading ten clones occupy 1.2% of the sample.

In total, approximately 690 healthy bone marrow donors made up the cohort. At the time of sampling, all cohort members were nominally healthy, though unrecorded immune exposures were likely present. The donor tested CMV seropositive and was one of the 289 seropositive cohort members. Every donor gave a peripheral blood sample, and the peripheral blood mononuclear cells from that sample were used for TCR beta sequencing. The Qiagen DNeasy Blood Extraction Kit was used to extract genomic DNA from the blood cell samples. In regard to this clone: What antigen it recognizes has not been identified. It has no much larger one-base neighbor in the sample; base qualities were not kept.

The CDR3 measures 16 amino acids from cysteine to phenylalanine. Only the CDR3 part of the read is kept: 48 bases, read in frame from the first base. The germline V gene (reference sequence) supplies CDR1 PRHDT and CDR2 FYEKMQ. The germline ends are 16 bases apart after V is trimmed by 5 bases and J by 2 bases. The rearrangement combines TRBV13 with TRBJ2-1, and TRBD1 may be the D gene, going by 6 matching bases. The source of this sequence is a girl aged 2-10 years in good health and CMV-seropositive. What was sequenced was PBMCs. CDR3 reads: CASSRDRIFTYNEQFF. Here is the DNA: TGTGCCAGCAGCCGCGACAGGATCTTTACCTACAATGAGCAGTTCTTC.